The next 6 T cell receptor beta chains were all read from a single sample in a study of blood T cell repertoires in COVID-19. Some clones are missing from TCRdb's copy, which holds only in-frame ones; the method was immunoSEQ multiplex PCR. The profile shows about 350,000 clones, about 90% of them singletons. The sequencing input was PBMCs or T cells enriched from blood (not recorded which). These receptors were collected from a woman under 40 who had recovered from COVID-19.

The chain couples TRBV6-5 to TRBJ2-5, with D possibly being TRBD1 (5 bases). V lost 0 bases and J 5 bases, leaving 10 bases between the germline ends. The CDR3 loop spans 14 amino acids. The germline gives CDR1 MNHEY, CDR2 SVGAGI. The CDR3 is CASSYSGQWETQYF. The DNA for the CDR3 is TGTGCCAGCAGTTACTCAGGACAATGGGAGACCCAGTACTTC.

J is TRBJ2-5 and V is TRBV28, with 10 bases matching TRBD2. V lost 3 bases and J lost 0; bases outside the gene matches: 10. The length of the CDR3 is 18 residues. CDR1 is MDHEN and CDR2 is SYDVKM in the germline V gene. CDR3 sequence (DNA): TGTGCCAGCAGTTTTTGGGTCCATACTAGCGGGGACCAAGAGACCCAGTACTTC. It is translated as CASSFWVHTSGDQETQYF. The variable domain in full, completed from reference TRBV28 and TRBJ2-5, reads DVKVTQSSRYLVKRTGEKVFLECVQDMDHENMFWYRQDPGLGLRLIYFSYDVKMKEKGDIPEGYSVSREKKERFSLILESASTNQTSMYLCASSFWVHTSGDQETQYFGPGTRLLVL.

The chain recombines TRBV19 with TRBJ2-1, with 10 bases matching TRBD2. The CDR3 is 17 residues long. V was pared by 5 bases and J by 0 bases, with 7 bases of the junction left unmatched. CDR1 is LNHDA and CDR2 is SQIVND in the germline V gene (reference sequence). The CDR3 DNA reads TGTGCCAGTAGTGGGGGACTAGCGTTGAGCTCCTACAATGAGCAGTTCTTC. This codes for CASSGGLALSSYNEQFF.

The chain has TRBV5-1 and TRBJ2-3, with 10 bases that match TRBD1. CDR3 length equals 13 residues. Germline V gives CDR1 SGHRS, CDR2 YFSETQ. Trimming removed 7 bases from V and 1 base from J; junction bases left unmatched: 0. The CDR3 is CASGTGGTDTQYF. CDR3 DNA sequence: TGCGCCAGCGGGACAGGGGGCACAGATACGCAGTATTTT.

The chain combines TRBV7-2 with TRBJ2-1; 9 bases are shared with TRBD1. This CDR3 region has 14 residues. Looked up from germline, CDR1 is SGHTA and CDR2 is FQGNSA. V dropped 5 bases and J dropped 10; count of bases not matched to a gene: 9. CDR3: CASSPDRGWGEQFF. The DNA for the CDR3 is TGTGCCAGCAGCCCCGACAGGGGGTGGGGAGAGCAGTTCTTC. Looking up the rest from reference TRBV7-2 and TRBJ2-1 gives the full variable domain: GAGVSQSPSNKVTEKGKDVELRCDPISGHTALYWYRQSLGQGLEFLIYFQGNSAPDKSGLPSDRFSAERTGGSVSTLTIQRTQQEDSAVYLCASSPDRGWGEQFFGPGTRLTVL.

This chain links TRBV15 with TRBJ1-5; TRBD1 is a possible D gene (6 bases). The CDR3 consists of 15 residues. The germline gives CDR1 LNHNV, CDR2 YYDKDF (reference sequence). The germline V and J ends were trimmed by 0 bases and 2 bases, with 8 bases remaining between them. CDR3: CATSRDRQGNQPQHF. CDR3 bases: TGTGCCACCAGCAGAGATCGACAGGGCAATCAGCCCCAGCATTTT.